This entry is about one T cell receptor beta chain. This specimen belongs to a study of yellow fever vaccine responses in identical twins. Germline values: CDR1 ENHRY, CDR2 SYGVKD. Trimming cost V 3 bases and J 4 bases; bases outside gene matches: 6. The CDR3 contains 15 residues. Each CDR3 protein gets one entry after TCRdb re-called the RT-PCR reads with MiXCR. Among roughly 20,000 distinct CDR3 sequences listed, about two thirds were seen once. The sample here was T cells from blood (PBMCs), unsorted or a sorted subset (not recorded which), taken before or after yellow fever vaccination (not recorded which). This chain joins TRBV10-3 and TRBJ2-7, with 10 positions matching TRBD2. This TCR was recovered from a woman under 30 who received the yellow fever vaccine. The DNA for the CDR3 is TGTGCCATCAGTGATAACCAGCGGGAGGGGTACGAGCAGTACTTC. Translating gives CAISDNQREGYEQYF.